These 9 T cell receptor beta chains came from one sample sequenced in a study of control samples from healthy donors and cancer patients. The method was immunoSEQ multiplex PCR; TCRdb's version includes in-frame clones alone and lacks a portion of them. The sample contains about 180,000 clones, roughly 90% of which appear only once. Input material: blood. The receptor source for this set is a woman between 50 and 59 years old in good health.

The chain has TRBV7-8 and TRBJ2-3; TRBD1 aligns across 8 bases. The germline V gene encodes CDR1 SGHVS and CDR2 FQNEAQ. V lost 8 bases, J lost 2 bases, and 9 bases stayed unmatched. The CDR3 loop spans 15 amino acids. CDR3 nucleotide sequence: TGTGCCAGCCGACCGGACAGGGCGCTCACAGATACGCAGTATTTT. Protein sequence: CASRPDRALTDTQYF.

The CDR3 coding sequence is TGTGCCAGCAGCCGCTCTTGGACTAGCGGAGAGCAGTTCTTC. Its protein product is CASSRSWTSGEQFF. V gene TRBV7-2 combines with J gene TRBJ2-1, with 10 bases identical to TRBD2. The CDR3 runs 14 residues. Germline V gene lookup returns CDR1 SGHTA and CDR2 FQGNSA. The V segment lost 5 bases and the J segment 10 bases; nucleotides outside the gene matches: 8.

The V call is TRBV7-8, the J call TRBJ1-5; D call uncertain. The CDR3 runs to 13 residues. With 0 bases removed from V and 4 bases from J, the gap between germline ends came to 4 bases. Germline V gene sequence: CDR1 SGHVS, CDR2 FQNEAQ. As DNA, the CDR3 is TGTGCCAGCAGCTTAGCAGAGAATCAGCCCCAGCATTTT. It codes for CASSLAENQPQHF.

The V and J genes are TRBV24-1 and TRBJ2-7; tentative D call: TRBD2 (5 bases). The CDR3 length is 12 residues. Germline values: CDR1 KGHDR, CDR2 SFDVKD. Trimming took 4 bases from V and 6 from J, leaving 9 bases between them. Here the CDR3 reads CATSDPGSEQYF. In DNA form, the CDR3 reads TGTGCCACCAGTGACCCGGGAAGCGAGCAGTACTTC.

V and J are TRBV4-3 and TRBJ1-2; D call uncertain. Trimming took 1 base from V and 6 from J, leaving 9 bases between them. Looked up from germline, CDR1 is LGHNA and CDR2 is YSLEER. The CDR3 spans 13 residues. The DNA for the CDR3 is TGCGCCAGCAGCCAAGGATACAGAGATGGCTACACCTTC. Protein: CASSQGYRDGYTF.

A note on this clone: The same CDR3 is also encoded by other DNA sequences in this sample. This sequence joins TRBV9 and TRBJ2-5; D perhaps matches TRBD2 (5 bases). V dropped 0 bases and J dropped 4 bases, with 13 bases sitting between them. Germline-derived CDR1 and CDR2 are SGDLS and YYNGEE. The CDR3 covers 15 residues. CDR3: CASSVGGREGETQYF. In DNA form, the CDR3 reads TGTGCCAGCAGCGTAGGGGGTCGAGAGGGAGAGACCCAGTACTTC.

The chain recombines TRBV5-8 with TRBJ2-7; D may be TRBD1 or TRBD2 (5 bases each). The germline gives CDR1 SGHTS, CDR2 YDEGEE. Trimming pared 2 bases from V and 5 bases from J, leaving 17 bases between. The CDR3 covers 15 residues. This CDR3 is CASSLGQTARDEQYF. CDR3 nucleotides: TGTGCCAGCAGCTTAGGGCAGACAGCGCGGGACGAGCAGTACTTC.

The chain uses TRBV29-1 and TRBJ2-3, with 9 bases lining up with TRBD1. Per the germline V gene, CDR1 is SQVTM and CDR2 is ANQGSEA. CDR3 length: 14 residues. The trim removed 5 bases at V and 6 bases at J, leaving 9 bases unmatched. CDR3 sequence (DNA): TGCAGCGTTTTTGACAGGGGGGTTTTGGATACGCAGTATTTT. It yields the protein CSVFDRGVLDTQYF.

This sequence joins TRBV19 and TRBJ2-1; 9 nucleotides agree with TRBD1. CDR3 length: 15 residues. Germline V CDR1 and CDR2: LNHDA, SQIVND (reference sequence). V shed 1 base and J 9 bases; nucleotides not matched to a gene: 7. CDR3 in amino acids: CASSIAGQGFREQFF. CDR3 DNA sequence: TGTGCCAGTAGTATAGCGGGACAGGGATTTCGTGAGCAGTTCTTC.